The TCR beta chain described here comes from a study of Ad26.COV2.S vaccination and SARS-CoV-2 variants. The CDR3 length is 16 residues. CDR1 and CDR2 from the germline V gene are SNHLY and FYNNEI. V lost 8 bases to trimming and J lost 0 bases, with 16 bases between them. The method was immunoSEQ multiplex PCR; TCRdb's version includes in-frame clones alone and lacks a portion of them. The profile shows approximately 400,000 clones, 92% of them singletons. Worth noting for this clone: Its antigen is not identified.

General study points: The TCR breadth and depth analyses may have understated or missed part of the total T cell responses. Reported post-vaccination CD8+ and CD4+ T cell responses to spike showed substantial breadth. Vaccine recipients surpassed placebo recipients in spike-specific TCR breadth.

Sequenced here: peripheral blood, sampled after recovery from COVID-19. The receptor was derived from a human donor who had recovered from COVID-19. The rearrangement links TRBV2 to TRBJ1-4; possibly TRBD1 for D (6 bases). The CDR3 is CASCRGETATNEKLFF. CDR3 in DNA: TGTGCCAGCTGTAGGGGGGAAACTGCAACTAATGAAAAACTGTTTTTT.